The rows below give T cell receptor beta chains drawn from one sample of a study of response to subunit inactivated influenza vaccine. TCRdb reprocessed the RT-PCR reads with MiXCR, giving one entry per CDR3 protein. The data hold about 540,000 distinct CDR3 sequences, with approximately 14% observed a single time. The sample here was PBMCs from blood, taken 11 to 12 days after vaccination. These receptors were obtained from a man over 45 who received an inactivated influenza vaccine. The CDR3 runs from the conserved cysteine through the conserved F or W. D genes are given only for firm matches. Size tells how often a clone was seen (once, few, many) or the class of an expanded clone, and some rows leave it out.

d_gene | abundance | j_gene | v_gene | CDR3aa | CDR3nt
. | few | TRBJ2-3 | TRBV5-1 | CASSGTPGPRNTQYF | TGCGCCAGCAGCGGAACTCCGGGGCCCCGAAATACGCAGTATTTT
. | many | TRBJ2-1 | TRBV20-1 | CSADKYNEQFF | TGCAGTGCTGATAAGTACAATGAGCAGTTCTTC
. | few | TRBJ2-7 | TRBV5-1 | CASSVPGAYEQYF | TGCGCCAGCAGCGTACCCGGGGCCTACGAGCAGTACTTC
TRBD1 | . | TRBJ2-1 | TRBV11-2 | CASSANRGPRNEQFF | TGTGCCAGCAGCGCAAACAGGGGGCCGAGAAATGAGCAGTTCTTC
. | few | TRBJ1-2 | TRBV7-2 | CASSPGSFGYGYTF | TGTGCCAGCAGCCCCGGTTCCTTCGGTTATGGCTACACCTTC
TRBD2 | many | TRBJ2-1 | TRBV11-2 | CASSFLAGDYNEQFF | TGTGCCAGCAGCTTCCTAGCGGGAGACTACAATGAGCAGTTCTTC
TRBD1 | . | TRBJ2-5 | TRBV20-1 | CSAMAGQAYETQYF | TGCAGTGCTATGGCTGGACAGGCGTATGAGACCCAGTACTTC
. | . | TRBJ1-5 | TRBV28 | CASRGSSGPLEPQHF | TGTGCCAGCAGGGGATCGTCCGGGCCCCTAGAGCCCCAGCATTTT
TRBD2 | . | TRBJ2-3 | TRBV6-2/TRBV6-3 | CASSNRRGGQDTQYF | TGTGCCAGCAGTAATCGCCGGGGGGGCCAAGATACGCAGTATTTT
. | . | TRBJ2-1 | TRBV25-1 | CASSRAGSYNEQFF | TGTGCCAGCAGTCGGGCGGGCTCCTACAATGAGCAGTTCTTC
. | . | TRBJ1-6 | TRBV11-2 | CASSLRVAAPLHF | TGTGCCAGCAGCTTAAGAGTGGCCGCACCCCTCCACTTT
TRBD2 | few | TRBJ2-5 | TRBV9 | CASSKREAETQYF | TGTGCCAGTTCCAAGCGGGAGGCAGAGACCCAGTACTTC
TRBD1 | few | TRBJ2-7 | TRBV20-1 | CSAEGFDRGYEQYF | TGCAGTGCCGAAGGATTCGACAGGGGATACGAGCAGTACTTC
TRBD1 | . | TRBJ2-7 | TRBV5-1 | CASGTGTGSYEQYF | TGCGCCAGCGGGACCGGGACAGGCTCCTACGAGCAGTACTTC
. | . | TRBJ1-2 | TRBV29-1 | CSVEDYGYTF | TGCAGCGTTGAAGACTATGGCTACACCTTC
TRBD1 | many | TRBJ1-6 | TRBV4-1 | CASSRSPQGAGNNSPLHF | TGCGCCAGCAGCCGATCACCCCAGGGGGCCGGGAATAATTCACCCCTCCACTTT
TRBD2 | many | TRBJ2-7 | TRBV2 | CASSGGSGGREQYF | TGTGCCAGCAGTGGAGGTAGCGGGGGGCGGGAGCAGTACTTC